This is a list of T cell receptor beta chains from one sample in a study of Ad26.COV2.S vaccination and SARS-CoV-2 variants. Some clones are missing from TCRdb's copy, which holds only in-frame ones; the method was immunoSEQ multiplex PCR. The table lists some 460,000 clones, 80% to 90% of them singletons. The material sequenced was peripheral blood, taken in a trial of Ad26.COV2.S vaccine versus placebo. The origin of the receptors is a person aged 18-65 years who received the Ad26.COV2.S COVID-19 vaccine or a placebo. The CDR3 runs from the conserved cysteine through the conserved F or W. The D gene is left open where the match is weak. Some rows mark clone size as missing; the rest say once, few, many or name a class of expanded clone.

D: TRBD2; J: TRBJ2-1; size: -; V: TRBV6-2/TRBV6-3; CDR3: CASSLASGGRTDEQFF; DNA: TGTGCCAGCAGCCTAGCTAGCGGGGGCCGCACCGATGAGCAGTTCTTC
D: -; J: TRBJ1-1; size: -; V: TRBV7-4; CDR3: CASIPGLGNTEAFF; DNA: TGTGCCAGCATCCCGGGACTTGGGAACACTGAAGCTTTCTTT
D: -; J: TRBJ1-2; size: -; V: TRBV29-1; CDR3: CSVQGGSDYGYTF; DNA: TGCAGCGTTCAAGGGGGATCGGACTATGGCTACACCTTC
D: -; J: TRBJ2-3; size: -; V: TRBV5-1; CDR3: CASSLVGQGIDSTDTQYF; DNA: TGCGCCAGCAGCTTGGTAGGCCAGGGTATAGATAGCACAGATACGCAGTATTTT
D: -; J: TRBJ1-2; size: -; V: TRBV4-3; CDR3: CASSPHRAGDNYGYTF; DNA: TGCGCCAGCAGCCCGCATCGGGCAGGGGATAACTATGGCTACACCTTC
D: -; J: TRBJ2-7; size: -; V: TRBV14; CDR3: CASSQEVATTYEQYF; DNA: TGTGCCAGCAGCCAAGAAGTCGCGACAACCTACGAGCAGTACTTC
D: TRBD2; J: TRBJ2-1; size: -; V: TRBV29-1; CDR3: CSVEAEWAGGLYEQFF; DNA: TGCAGCGTTGAAGCTGAATGGGCGGGGGGGCTGTATGAGCAGTTCTTC
D: TRBD1; J: TRBJ2-7; size: -; V: TRBV7-2; CDR3: CASISGTGDYEQYF; DNA: TGTGCCAGCATCTCCGGGACAGGTGACTACGAGCAGTACTTC
D: -; J: TRBJ1-1; size: -; V: TRBV6-6; CDR3: CASSPGVEAFF; DNA: TGTGCCAGCAGTCCAGGGGTGGAGGCTTTCTTT
D: -; J: TRBJ2-1; size: -; V: TRBV9; CDR3: CASSVAAGPSAYNEQFF; DNA: TGTGCCAGCAGCGTAGCTGCTGGTCCTTCGGCCTACAATGAGCAGTTCTTC
D: -; J: TRBJ1-5; size: once; V: TRBV28; CDR3: CASSPLGIRYNSNQPQHF; DNA: TGTGCCAGCAGTCCCCTGGGGATTAGATATAATAGCAATCAGCCCCAGCATTTT
D: TRBD1; J: TRBJ2-7; size: -; V: TRBV25-1; CDR3: CASRGIQGAGYEQYF; DNA: TGTGCCAGCAGGGGGATTCAGGGGGCAGGGTACGAGCAGTACTTC
D: -; J: TRBJ2-7; size: -; V: TRBV11-2; CDR3: CASLAVYGYEQYF; DNA: TGTGCCAGCTTAGCGGTCTATGGGTACGAGCAGTACTTC
D: -; J: TRBJ1-6; size: -; V: TRBV2; CDR3: CASSRSRGLGSGKNSPLHF; DNA: TGTGCCAGCAGCCGATCAAGGGGGTTAGGGTCCGGGAAAAATTCACCCCTCCACTTT
D: TRBD1; J: TRBJ1-5; size: -; V: TRBV6-5; CDR3: CASRGTGTNQPQHF; DNA: TGTGCCAGCAGAGGGACAGGGACTAATCAGCCCCAGCATTTT
D: -; J: TRBJ1-5; size: -; V: TRBV7-9; CDR3: CASSLDIGNQPQHF; DNA: TGTGCCAGCAGCTTGGACATAGGCAATCAGCCCCAGCATTTT
D: -; J: TRBJ2-1; size: -; V: TRBV6-2/TRBV6-3; CDR3: CASRPGVGVQFF; DNA: TGTGCCAGCCGCCCCGGGGTGGGGGTGCAGTTCTTC
D: -; J: TRBJ1-2; size: -; V: TRBV3-1/TRBV3-2; CDR3: CASSQGQISNYGYTF; DNA: TGTGCCAGCAGCCAGGGGCAGATTTCTAACTATGGCTACACCTTC
D: TRBD1; J: TRBJ1-4; size: -; V: TRBV6-6; CDR3: CASTTGQEGSEKLFF; DNA: TGTGCCAGCACCACCGGACAGGAGGGATCTGAAAAACTGTTTTTT
D: -; J: TRBJ2-7; size: -; V: TRBV5-1; CDR3: CASSSDATNLDEQYF; DNA: TGCGCCAGCAGCTCTGATGCAACAAATCTGGACGAGCAGTACTTC
D: -; J: TRBJ1-1; size: -; V: TRBV18; CDR3: CASSPSWADTEAFF; DNA: TGTGCCAGCTCACCATCGTGGGCGGACACTGAAGCTTTCTTT
D: TRBD2; J: TRBJ2-1; size: once; V: TRBV7-9; CDR3: CASSPEGLNLNEQFF; DNA: TGTGCCAGCAGCCCCGAGGGACTAAACCTTAATGAGCAGTTCTTC